The sequence of this TCR beta chain was determined in a study of shared clonotypes between healthy human individuals. Whole-study results and caveats: Memory subsets generally showed lower estimated richness than naive subsets.

The table came from immunoSEQ multiplex PCR; TCRdb's copy has only in-frame clones and leaves some out. The repertoire includes about 670,000 clones, less than 80% of them detected once, and 1.5% to 2% sits in the top ten. V lost 2 bases and J lost 13, with 18 bases in between. Per the germline V gene, CDR1 is SGHAT and CDR2 is FQNNGV. The CDR3 runs 14 residues. With respect to this clone: Its antigen is undetermined.

Source material: memory CD4+ T cells sorted from blood. Subset reported: CD45RA-negative fraction. This chain joins TRBV11-2 and TRBJ2-1; D is undetermined. The receptor's source is a woman in her thirties in good health. CDR3 loop: CASSLRGGLGNQFF. The CDR3 DNA follows: TGTGCCAGCAGCTTAAGAGGTGGTTTGGGGAACCAGTTCTTC.